This T cell receptor (beta chain) was captured by sequencing in a study of T cells in Graves' hyperthyroidism and ophthalmopathy. As for the study in general: At initial diagnosis, before any treatment had begun, peripheral blood was obtained.

TCR beta CDR3 regions were amplified from RNA. During a first-round RT-PCR of the TCR CDR3, the HTBI primer set was used. Each CDR3 protein gets one entry after TCRdb re-called the multiplex PCR reads with MiXCR. Here the sample spans 380,000 or so distinct CDR3 sequences, approximately 15% being singletons. Broader study findings: Ophthalmopathy stood apart from stable hyperthyroidism in a 13 V-J model.

Germline V CDR1 and CDR2: MNHEY, SVGEGT. The CDR3 has 12 amino acids. Trimming left V 2 bases short and J 7 bases short, with 8 bases between. This clonotype has at least ten counts. Its antigen is not known. This TCR was recovered from a woman in her thirties with Graves' hyperthyroidism. The material sequenced was blood. The V and J genes are TRBV6-2 or TRBV6-3 and TRBJ1-1; D gene uncertain. The CDR3 spells CASSYRAGEAFF. Here the CDR3 DNA reads TGTGCCAGCAGTTACAGGGCGGGTGAAGCTTTCTTT.